Listed below are T cell receptor beta chains from one sample, sequenced in a study of shared clonotypes between healthy human individuals. Measured with immunoSEQ multiplex PCR; TCRdb has only the in-frame clones, and not every one. The sample has about 2.2 million clones; more than 85% are singletons. Sequencing was done on a sample of naive CD8+ T cells from PBMCs. The source is a man in his late teens or twenties in good health. Some clones in this sample may be carry-over from other donors' samples. CDR3s include the opening cysteine and the closing phenylalanine or tryptophan. The order of the fields is V gene, clone size, J gene, D gene, CDR3 protein, CDR3 DNA. The D gene is left open where the match is weak. Rows may omit the clone size; those that give it use once, few, many or a size class.

V gene: TRBV6-6; clone size: NA; J gene: TRBJ2-1; D gene: NA; CDR3 protein: CASSSVTLSSYNEQFF; CDR3 DNA: TGTGCCAGCAGTTCCGTAACTCTGAGCTCCTACAATGAGCAGTTCTTC
V gene: TRBV19; clone size: NA; J gene: TRBJ2-2; D gene: TRBD1; CDR3 protein: CASSFDRGPGELFF; CDR3 DNA: TGTGCCAGTAGTTTTGACAGGGGGCCCGGGGAGCTGTTTTTT
V gene: TRBV7-3; clone size: NA; J gene: TRBJ2-1; D gene: TRBD2; CDR3 protein: CASSLAGGPYNEQFF; CDR3 DNA: TGTGCCAGCAGTTTAGCGGGAGGGCCATACAATGAGCAGTTCTTC
V gene: TRBV9; clone size: once; J gene: TRBJ2-1; D gene: TRBD1; CDR3 protein: CASSVSGTGGRNEQFF; CDR3 DNA: TGTGCCAGCAGCGTATCCGGGACAGGGGGCAGGAATGAGCAGTTCTTC
V gene: TRBV11-2; clone size: NA; J gene: TRBJ1-1; D gene: NA; CDR3 protein: CASAFGRSEAFF; CDR3 DNA: TGTGCCAGCGCCTTTGGAAGGTCTGAAGCTTTCTTT
V gene: TRBV5-1; clone size: NA; J gene: TRBJ2-1; D gene: NA; CDR3 protein: CASRSGGIDNEQFF; CDR3 DNA: TGCGCCAGCCGTTCCGGGGGCATCGACAATGAGCAGTTCTTC
V gene: TRBV29-1; clone size: NA; J gene: TRBJ1-2; D gene: NA; CDR3 protein: CSVEQGSPGYTF; CDR3 DNA: TGCAGCGTTGAACAGGGAAGTCCTGGCTACACCTTC
V gene: TRBV30; clone size: NA; J gene: TRBJ2-3; D gene: NA; CDR3 protein: CAWSVGASGTDTQYF; CDR3 DNA: TGTGCCTGGAGTGTGGGGGCCTCTGGCACAGATACGCAGTATTTT
V gene: TRBV19; clone size: NA; J gene: TRBJ2-7; D gene: NA; CDR3 protein: CASSMGRGAYEQYF; CDR3 DNA: TGTGCCAGTAGTATGGGCAGGGGCGCCTACGAGCAGTACTTC
V gene: TRBV27; clone size: NA; J gene: TRBJ2-7; D gene: NA; CDR3 protein: CASSLGLTYEQYF; CDR3 DNA: TGTGCCAGCAGTCTGGGACTGACCTACGAGCAGTACTTC
V gene: TRBV2; clone size: NA; J gene: TRBJ2-7; D gene: NA; CDR3 protein: CASSDGTDYEQYF; CDR3 DNA: TGTGCCAGCAGCGACGGGACGGACTACGAGCAGTACTTC
V gene: TRBV4-1; clone size: once; J gene: TRBJ2-2; D gene: NA; CDR3 protein: CASSQMLGPNTGELFF; CDR3 DNA: TGCGCCAGCAGCCAAATGCTGGGTCCGAACACCGGGGAGCTGTTTTTT
V gene: TRBV27; clone size: NA; J gene: TRBJ1-5; D gene: NA; CDR3 protein: CASSLIGADSNQPQHF; CDR3 DNA: TGTGCCAGCAGTTTAATCGGGGCTGATAGCAATCAGCCCCAGCATTTT
V gene: TRBV2; clone size: NA; J gene: TRBJ2-1; D gene: NA; CDR3 protein: CASSGFKYNEQFF; CDR3 DNA: TGTGCCAGCAGCGGCTTTAAGTACAATGAGCAGTTCTTC
V gene: TRBV27; clone size: few; J gene: TRBJ1-5; D gene: NA; CDR3 protein: CASSPLGQGQPQHF; CDR3 DNA: TGTGCCAGCAGTCCACTGGGACAAGGTCAGCCCCAGCATTTT
V gene: TRBV5-6; clone size: NA; J gene: TRBJ2-1; D gene: TRBD2; CDR3 protein: CASSPGRLAGGDEQFF; CDR3 DNA: TGTGCCAGCAGCCCAGGTCGTTTAGCGGGAGGAGATGAGCAGTTCTTC
V gene: TRBV10-3; clone size: once; J gene: TRBJ2-3; D gene: TRBD2; CDR3 protein: CAITTSGHTDTQYF; CDR3 DNA: TGTGCCATCACGACTAGCGGACACACAGATACGCAGTATTTT
V gene: TRBV14; clone size: NA; J gene: TRBJ2-1; D gene: TRBD1; CDR3 protein: CASSAPGWDRRVNEQFF; CDR3 DNA: TGTGCCAGCAGCGCCCCGGGTTGGGACAGGAGGGTCAATGAGCAGTTCTTC
V gene: TRBV9; clone size: few; J gene: TRBJ1-1; D gene: TRBD1; CDR3 protein: CASSVRREGDRVNTEAFF; CDR3 DNA: TGTGCCAGCAGCGTAAGGCGGGAAGGGGACAGGGTTAACACTGAAGCTTTCTTT
V gene: TRBV11-1; clone size: NA; J gene: TRBJ2-1; D gene: TRBD1; CDR3 protein: CASSFGPGTGIDEQFF; CDR3 DNA: TGTGCCAGCAGCTTCGGGCCCGGGACAGGGATCGATGAGCAGTTCTTC
V gene: TRBV7-2; clone size: NA; J gene: TRBJ2-1; D gene: NA; CDR3 protein: CASSTLISSYNEQFF; CDR3 DNA: TGTGCCAGCAGCACCCTTATAAGCTCCTACAATGAGCAGTTCTTC
V gene: TRBV7-9; clone size: NA; J gene: TRBJ2-4; D gene: TRBD1; CDR3 protein: CASGQGSEDIQYF; CDR3 DNA: TGTGCCAGCGGACAGGGTTCCGAGGACATTCAGTACTTC
V gene: TRBV21-1; clone size: NA; J gene: TRBJ2-1; D gene: NA; CDR3 protein: CASSTTTGTSQDNEQFF; CDR3 DNA: TGTGCCAGCAGCACAACGACCGGGACATCCCAAGACAATGAGCAGTTCTTC
V gene: TRBV28; clone size: NA; J gene: TRBJ2-1; D gene: TRBD2; CDR3 protein: CASSLTEAGAGRWNEQFF; CDR3 DNA: TGTGCCAGCAGTTTAACCGAAGCGGGAGCCGGGCGGTGGAATGAGCAGTTCTTC
V gene: TRBV10-3; clone size: NA; J gene: TRBJ1-3; D gene: NA; CDR3 protein: CAISRDGALGDTIYF; CDR3 DNA: TGTGCCATCTCCCGGGACGGAGCTCTTGGGGACACCATATATTTT
V gene: TRBV5-6; clone size: NA; J gene: TRBJ2-7; D gene: TRBD2; CDR3 protein: CASSWGGGEQYF; CDR3 DNA: TGTGCCAGCAGCTGGGGCGGGGGCGAGCAGTACTTC
V gene: TRBV5-1; clone size: NA; J gene: TRBJ2-5; D gene: NA; CDR3 protein: CASSLATSPGETQYF; CDR3 DNA: TGCGCCAGCAGCTTGGCAACATCCCCGGGGGAGACCCAGTACTTC
V gene: TRBV11-2; clone size: NA; J gene: TRBJ2-5; D gene: TRBD2; CDR3 protein: CASSFAGTSGSETQYF; CDR3 DNA: TGTGCCAGCAGCTTCGCCGGGACTAGCGGGAGTGAGACCCAGTACTTC
V gene: TRBV9; clone size: NA; J gene: TRBJ2-7; D gene: TRBD2; CDR3 protein: CASSVAGTSGIEQYF; CDR3 DNA: TGTGCCAGCAGCGTAGCAGGGACTAGCGGGATCGAGCAGTACTTC
V gene: TRBV6-1; clone size: NA; J gene: TRBJ2-7; D gene: NA; CDR3 protein: CASSETVRSYEQYF; CDR3 DNA: TGTGCCAGCAGTGAAACGGTCAGGTCCTACGAGCAGTACTTC
V gene: TRBV28; clone size: NA; J gene: TRBJ2-1; D gene: TRBD2; CDR3 protein: CASSPGLAVYNEQFF; CDR3 DNA: TGTGCCAGCAGTCCGGGACTAGCGGTATACAATGAGCAGTTCTTC
V gene: TRBV7-9; clone size: NA; J gene: TRBJ2-3; D gene: TRBD1; CDR3 protein: CASSLSGTGGDTQYF; CDR3 DNA: TGTGCCAGCAGCTTATCCGGGACAGGGGGCGATACGCAGTATTTT
V gene: TRBV28; clone size: NA; J gene: TRBJ1-4; D gene: NA; CDR3 protein: CASSFLGSRGYGKLFF; CDR3 DNA: TGTGCCAGCAGTTTTCTTGGGTCTAGGGGATATGGAAAACTGTTTTTT
V gene: TRBV6-5; clone size: NA; J gene: TRBJ2-2; D gene: TRBD1; CDR3 protein: CASSQDRGFTGELFF; CDR3 DNA: TGTGCCAGCAGCCAGGACAGGGGGTTCACCGGGGAGCTGTTTTTT
V gene: TRBV5-1; clone size: NA; J gene: TRBJ2-6; D gene: NA; CDR3 protein: CASSTPRGSGANVLTF; CDR3 DNA: TGCGCCAGCAGCACACCTCGCGGCTCTGGGGCCAACGTCCTGACTTTC
V gene: TRBV11-2; clone size: NA; J gene: TRBJ1-2; D gene: NA; CDR3 protein: CASSTRDFARGYTF; CDR3 DNA: TGTGCCAGCAGCACTCGGGACTTCGCCCGTGGCTACACCTTC
V gene: TRBV15; clone size: NA; J gene: TRBJ1-3; D gene: NA; CDR3 protein: CATSEEITRSGNTIYF; CDR3 DNA: TGTGCCACCAGCGAAGAGATCACGAGATCTGGAAACACCATATATTTT
V gene: TRBV6-5; clone size: NA; J gene: TRBJ2-5; D gene: NA; CDR3 protein: CASRSHQETQYF; CDR3 DNA: TGTGCCAGCAGGAGCCACCAAGAGACCCAGTACTTC
V gene: TRBV2; clone size: NA; J gene: TRBJ1-4; D gene: NA; CDR3 protein: CASSEWGTATNEKLFF; CDR3 DNA: TGTGCCAGCAGTGAATGGGGGACTGCAACTAATGAAAAACTGTTTTTT
V gene: TRBV28; clone size: NA; J gene: TRBJ1-2; D gene: TRBD1; CDR3 protein: CASSLTGDGYTF; CDR3 DNA: TGTGCCAGCAGTTTAACAGGGGACGGCTACACCTTC
V gene: TRBV7-2; clone size: NA; J gene: TRBJ1-3; D gene: NA; CDR3 protein: CASGQRASDTIYF; CDR3 DNA: TGTGCCAGCGGCCAAAGGGCAAGCGACACCATATATTTT
V gene: TRBV2; clone size: NA; J gene: TRBJ2-7; D gene: TRBD1; CDR3 protein: CASSESQGYSYEQYF; CDR3 DNA: TGTGCCAGCAGTGAATCACAGGGGTATTCCTACGAGCAGTACTTC
V gene: TRBV27; clone size: NA; J gene: TRBJ1-1; D gene: TRBD1; CDR3 protein: CASSLRTGGVLNTEAFF; CDR3 DNA: TGTGCCAGCAGTTTGCGGACAGGGGGCGTTTTGAACACTGAAGCTTTCTTT
V gene: TRBV19; clone size: once; J gene: TRBJ2-7; D gene: NA; CDR3 protein: CASSIRAGLLREQYF; CDR3 DNA: TGTGCCAGTAGTATCCGTGCGGGGCTGCTCCGCGAGCAGTACTTC
V gene: TRBV2; clone size: NA; J gene: TRBJ2-7; D gene: TRBD1; CDR3 protein: CASSEEGQISYEQYF; CDR3 DNA: TGTGCCAGCAGTGAAGAGGGACAGATTTCCTACGAGCAGTACTTC
V gene: TRBV5-1; clone size: NA; J gene: TRBJ2-7; D gene: NA; CDR3 protein: CASSLGHHYEQYF; CDR3 DNA: TGCGCCAGCAGCTTGGGTCACCACTACGAGCAGTACTTC